What follows are 6 T cell receptor beta chains derived from one specimen sequenced in a study of CD8+ T cells in alopecia areata. For roughly 5 of the biomarker-study patients, the CD4+ cells were further sorted so as to obtain CD25+CD127- cells. Following extraction, RNA underwent reverse transcription to cDNA, which served as the sequencing template. TCRdb's table, derived via immunoSEQ multiplex PCR, lists solely in-frame clones and lacks some. Of around 19,000 clones listed, roughly three fifths are singletons. Sequenced sample: CD4+ Tregs sorted from blood. The receptors here all came from a human donor with alopecia areata.

A remark on this clone: This sample includes further DNA sequences coding for the same CDR3. This chain joins TRBV5-1 and TRBJ1-1; D perhaps matches TRBD1 (6 bases). Trimming cost V 2 bases and J 0 bases, with 8 bases left between them. Germline CDR1 SGHRS, CDR2 YFSETQ. The CDR3 extends over 14 amino acids. The CDR3 region is CASSLGQMNTEAFF. DNA of the CDR3: TGCGCCAGCAGCTTAGGACAGATGAACACTGAAGCTTTCTTT.

V and J are TRBV2 and TRBJ1-2; 11 bases are shared with TRBD1. Germline loops: CDR1 SNHLY, CDR2 FYNNEI. The ends lost 8 bases at V and 8 bases at J; junction bases unmatched: 10. The CDR3 is made up of 14 amino acids. The CDR3 spells CASRKDRGQGGYTF. DNA of the CDR3: TGTGCCAGCCGAAAGGACAGGGGGCAAGGGGGCTACACCTTC. The variable domain in full, with the rest retrieved from reference TRBV2 and TRBJ1-2, is EPEVTQTPSHQVTQMGQEVILRCVPISNHLYFYWYRQILGQKVEFLVSFYNNEISEKSEIFDDQFSVERPDGSNFTLKIRSTKLEDSAMYFCASRKDRGQGGYTFGSGTRLTVV.

In its sample, this clone was seen a few times. The chain is built from TRBV7-9 and TRBJ2-5; D unresolved. Trimming removed 8 bases at V and 0 bases at J, with 10 bases between. The germline V gene encodes CDR1 SEHNR and CDR2 FQNEAQ (reference sequence). This CDR3 region has 13 residues. The CDR3 protein is CASGLGNQETQYF. The CDR3 coding sequence is TGTGCCAGCGGGTTAGGGAACCAAGAGACCCAGTACTTC. The entire variable domain, with the rest obtained from reference TRBV7-9 and TRBJ2-5, is as follows: DTGVSQNPRHKITKRGQNVTFRCDPISEHNRLYWYRQTLGQGPEFLTYFQNEAQLEKSRLLSDRFSAERPKGSFSTLEIQRTEQGDSAMYLCASGLGNQETQYFGPGTRLLVL.

This clone was seen a few times. The V call is TRBV6-6, the J call TRBJ2-7; 11 nucleotides agree with TRBD2. Germline V gene data show CDR1 as MNHNY and CDR2 as SVGAGI (reference sequence). V trimming: 5 bases; J trimming: 0 bases; junction bases outside the gene matches: 3. There are 15 residues in the CDR3. CDR3 residues: CASSRGTSGSYEQYF. The CDR3 nucleotides are TGTGCCAGCAGTCGCGGGACTAGCGGCTCCTACGAGCAGTACTTC.

J is TRBJ2-7 and V is TRBV5-1; D not certain. Germline V gives CDR1 SGHRS, CDR2 YFSETQ. CDR3 size: 12 residues. Trimming pared 0 bases from V and 6 bases from J, leaving 7 bases between. CDR3 protein: CASSLETSEQYF. As DNA, the CDR3 is TGCGCCAGCAGCTTGGAAACCTCCGAGCAGTACTTC.

The chain couples TRBV7-2 to TRBJ2-1; D is ambiguous. The CDR3 contains 13 residues. Germline V gives CDR1 SGHTA, CDR2 FQGNSA. V was cut by 4 bases and J by 8 bases, with 12 bases left in between. In nucleotides, the CDR3 is TGTGCCAGCAGCTCAGCCCCATTGGATGAGCAGTTCTTC. This codes for CASSSAPLDEQFF. The complete variable domain, with remaining parts taken from reference TRBV7-2 and TRBJ2-1, reads GAGVSQSPSNKVTEKGKDVELRCDPISGHTALYWYRQSLGQGLEFLIYFQGNSAPDKSGLPSDRFSAERTGGSVSTLTIQRTQQEDSAVYLCASSSAPLDEQFFGPGTRLTVL.